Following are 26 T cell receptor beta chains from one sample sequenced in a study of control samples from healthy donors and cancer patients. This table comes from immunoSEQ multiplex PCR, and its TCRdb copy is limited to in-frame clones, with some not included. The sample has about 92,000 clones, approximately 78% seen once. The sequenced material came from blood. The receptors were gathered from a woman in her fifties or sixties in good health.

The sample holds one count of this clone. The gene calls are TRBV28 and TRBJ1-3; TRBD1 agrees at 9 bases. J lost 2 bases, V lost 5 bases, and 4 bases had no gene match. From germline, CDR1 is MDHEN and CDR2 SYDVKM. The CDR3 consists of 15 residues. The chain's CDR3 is CASSPWTGAGNTIYF. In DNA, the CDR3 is TGTGCCAGCAGTCCTTGGACAGGGGCTGGAAACACCATATATTTT.

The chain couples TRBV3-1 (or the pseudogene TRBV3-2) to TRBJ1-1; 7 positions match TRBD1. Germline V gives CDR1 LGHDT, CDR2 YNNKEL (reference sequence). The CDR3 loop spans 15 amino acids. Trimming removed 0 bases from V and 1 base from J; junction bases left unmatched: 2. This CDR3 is CASSQEGQRNTEAFF. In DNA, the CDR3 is TGTGCCAGCAGCCAAGAGGGACAGCGGAACACTGAAGCTTTCTTT.

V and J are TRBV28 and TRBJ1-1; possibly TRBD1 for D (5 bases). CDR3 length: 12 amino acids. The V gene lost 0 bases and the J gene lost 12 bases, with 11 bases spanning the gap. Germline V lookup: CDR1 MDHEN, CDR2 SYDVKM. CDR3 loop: CASSLWGTGPFF. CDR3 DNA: TGTGCCAGCAGTTTATGGGGGACGGGGCCTTTCTTT.

The CDR3 DNA is TGTGCCAGCAGCTTTGAAAGGCCCACGAACACCGGGGAGCTGTTTTTT. Translation: CASSFERPTNTGELFF. The chain links TRBV7-9 to TRBJ2-2; D remains unclear. The CDR3 loop spans 16 amino acids. Deletions cut 3 bases from V and 0 bases from J, with 11 bases between. The germline V gene has CDR1 SEHNR and CDR2 FQNEAQ (reference sequence).

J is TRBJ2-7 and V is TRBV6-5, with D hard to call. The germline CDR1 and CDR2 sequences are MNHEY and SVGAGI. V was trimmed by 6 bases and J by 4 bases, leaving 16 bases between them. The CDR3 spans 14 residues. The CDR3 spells CASRPPSGRYEQYF. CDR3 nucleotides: TGTGCCAGCAGACCACCCTCCGGACGTTACGAGCAGTACTTC.

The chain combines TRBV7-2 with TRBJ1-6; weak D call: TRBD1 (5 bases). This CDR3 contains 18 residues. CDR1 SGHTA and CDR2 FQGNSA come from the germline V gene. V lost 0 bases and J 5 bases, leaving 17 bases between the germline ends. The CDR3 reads CASSLALLGLGDNSPLHF. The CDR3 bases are TGTGCCAGCAGCTTAGCGCTTTTGGGGTTAGGGGATAATTCACCCCTCCACTTT. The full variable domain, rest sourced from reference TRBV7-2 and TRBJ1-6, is GAGVSQSPSNKVTEKGKDVELRCDPISGHTALYWYRQSLGQGLEFLIYFQGNSAPDKSGLPSDRFSAERTGGSVSTLTIQRTQQEDSAVYLCASSLALLGLGDNSPLHFGNGTRLTVT.

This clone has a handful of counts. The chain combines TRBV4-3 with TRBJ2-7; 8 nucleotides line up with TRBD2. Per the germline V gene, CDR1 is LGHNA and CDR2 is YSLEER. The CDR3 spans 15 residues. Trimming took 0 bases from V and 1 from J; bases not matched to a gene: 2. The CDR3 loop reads CASSQDSGGSYEQYF. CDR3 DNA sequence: TGCGCCAGCAGCCAAGATTCGGGGGGGTCCTACGAGCAGTACTTC.

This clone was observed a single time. CDR3 region: CASSDYGSPYEQYF. The CDR3 coding sequence is TGTGCCAGCAGTGATTACGGATCCCCCTACGAGCAGTACTTC. The rearrangement joins TRBV6-1 to TRBJ2-7; D is unresolved. In germline, CDR1 is MNHNS, CDR2 SASEGT. The CDR3 spans 14 residues. The V gene lost 3 bases and the J gene lost 2 bases, with 11 bases spanning the gap.

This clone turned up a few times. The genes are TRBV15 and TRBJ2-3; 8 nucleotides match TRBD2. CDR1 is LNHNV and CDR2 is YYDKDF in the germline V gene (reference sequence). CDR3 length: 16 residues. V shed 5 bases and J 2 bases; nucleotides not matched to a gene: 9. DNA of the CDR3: TGTGCCACCAGCCCAGGACTAGCAGCGAACACAGATACGCAGTATTTT. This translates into CATSPGLAANTDTQYF.

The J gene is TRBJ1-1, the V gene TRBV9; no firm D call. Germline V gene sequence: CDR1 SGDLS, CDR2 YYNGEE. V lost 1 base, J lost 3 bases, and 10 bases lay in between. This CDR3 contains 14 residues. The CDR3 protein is CASSVRADHTEAFF. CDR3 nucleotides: TGTGCCAGCAGCGTACGGGCGGACCACACTGAAGCTTTCTTT.

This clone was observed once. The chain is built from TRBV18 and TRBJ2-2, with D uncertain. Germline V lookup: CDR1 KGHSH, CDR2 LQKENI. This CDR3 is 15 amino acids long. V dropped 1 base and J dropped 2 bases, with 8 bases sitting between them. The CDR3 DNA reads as TGTGCCAGCTCACCACTTCAGCTAAACACCGGGGAGCTGTTTTTT. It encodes CASSPLQLNTGELFF.

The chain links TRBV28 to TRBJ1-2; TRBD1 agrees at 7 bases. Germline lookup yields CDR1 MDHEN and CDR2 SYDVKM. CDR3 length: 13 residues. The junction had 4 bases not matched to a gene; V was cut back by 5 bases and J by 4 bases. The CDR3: CASSATGPYGYTF. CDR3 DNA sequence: TGTGCCAGCAGTGCGACAGGGCCCTATGGCTACACCTTC.

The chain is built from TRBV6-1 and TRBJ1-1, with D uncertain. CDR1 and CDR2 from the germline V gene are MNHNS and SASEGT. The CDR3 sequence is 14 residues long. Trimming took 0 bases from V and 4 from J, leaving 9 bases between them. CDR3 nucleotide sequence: TGTGCCAGCAGTGAAGCTCCCTGGGGCACTGAAGCTTTCTTT. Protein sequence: CASSEAPWGTEAFF.

The CDR3 sequence is CASSPLSGRGTGELFF. The CDR3 bases are TGTGCCAGCAGCCCCCTATCCGGGAGGGGGACCGGGGAGCTGTTTTTT. The chain couples TRBV11-2 to TRBJ2-2; TRBD2 matches 8 bases. This CDR3 is 16 amino acids long. Germline values: CDR1 SGHAT, CDR2 FQNNGV. With V trimmed by 5 bases and J by 5 bases, 10 bases remained unmatched.

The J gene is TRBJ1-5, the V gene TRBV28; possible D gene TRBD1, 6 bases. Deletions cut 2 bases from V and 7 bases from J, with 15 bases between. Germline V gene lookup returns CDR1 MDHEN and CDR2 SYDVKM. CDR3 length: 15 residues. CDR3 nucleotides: TGTGCCAGCAGTTTAGCCAGGGGTCCCGAACAGCCCCAGCATTTT. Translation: CASSLARGPEQPQHF. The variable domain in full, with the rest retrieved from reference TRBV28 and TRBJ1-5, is DVKVTQSSRYLVKRTGEKVFLECVQDMDHENMFWYRQDPGLGLRLIYFSYDVKMKEKGDIPEGYSVSREKKERFSLILESASTNQTSMYLCASSLARGPEQPQHFGDGTRLSIL.

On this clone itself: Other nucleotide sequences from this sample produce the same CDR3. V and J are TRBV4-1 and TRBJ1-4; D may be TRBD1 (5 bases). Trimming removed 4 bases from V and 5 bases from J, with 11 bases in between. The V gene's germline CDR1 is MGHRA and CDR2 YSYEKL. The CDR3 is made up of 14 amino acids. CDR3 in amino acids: CASSPGRLNEKLFF. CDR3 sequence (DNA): TGCGCCAGCAGCCCGGGACGGTTAAATGAAAAACTGTTTTTT.

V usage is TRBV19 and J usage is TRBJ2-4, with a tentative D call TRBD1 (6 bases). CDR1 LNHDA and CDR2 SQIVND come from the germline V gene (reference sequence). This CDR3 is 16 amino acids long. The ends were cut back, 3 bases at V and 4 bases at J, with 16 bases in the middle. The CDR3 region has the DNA TGTGCCAGTAGTATCGGAAATGGACAGTTTAAAAACATTCAGTACTTC. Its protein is CASSIGNGQFKNIQYF.

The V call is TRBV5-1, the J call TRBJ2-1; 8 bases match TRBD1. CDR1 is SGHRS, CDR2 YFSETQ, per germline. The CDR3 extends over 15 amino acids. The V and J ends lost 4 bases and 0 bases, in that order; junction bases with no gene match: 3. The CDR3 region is CASSPGQGSYNEQFF. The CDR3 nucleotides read TGCGCCAGCAGCCCTGGACAGGGCTCCTACAATGAGCAGTTCTTC.

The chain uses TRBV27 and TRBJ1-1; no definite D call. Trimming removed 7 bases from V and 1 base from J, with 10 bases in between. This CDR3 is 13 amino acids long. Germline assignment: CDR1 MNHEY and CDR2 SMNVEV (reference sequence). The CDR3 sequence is CASTKRANTEAFF. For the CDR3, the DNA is TGTGCCAGCACCAAACGGGCGAACACTGAAGCTTTCTTT.

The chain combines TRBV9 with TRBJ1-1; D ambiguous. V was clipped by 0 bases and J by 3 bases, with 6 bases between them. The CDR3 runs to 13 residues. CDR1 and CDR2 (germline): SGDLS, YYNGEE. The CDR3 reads CASSVGQDTEAFF. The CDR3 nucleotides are TGTGCCAGCAGCGTAGGGCAGGACACTGAAGCTTTCTTT. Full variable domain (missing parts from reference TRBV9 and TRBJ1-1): DSGVTQTPKHLITATGQRVTLRCSPRSGDLSVYWYQQSLDQGLQFLIQYYNGEERAKGNILERFSAQQFPDLHSELNLSSLELGDSALYFCASSVGQDTEAFFGQGTRLTVV.

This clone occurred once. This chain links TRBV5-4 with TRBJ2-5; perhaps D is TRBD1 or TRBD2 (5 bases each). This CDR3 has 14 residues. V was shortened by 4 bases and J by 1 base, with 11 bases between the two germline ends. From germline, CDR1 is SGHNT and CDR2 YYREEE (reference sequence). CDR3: CASSPGPGQETQYF. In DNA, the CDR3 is TGTGCCAGCAGCCCGGGACCGGGCCAAGAGACCCAGTACTTC. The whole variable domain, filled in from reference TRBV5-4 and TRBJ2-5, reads ETGVTQSPTHLIKTRGQQVTLRCSSQSGHNTVSWYQQALGQGPQFIFQYYREEENGRGNFPPRFSGLQFPNYSSELNVNALELDDSALYLCASSPGPGQETQYFGPGTRLLVL.

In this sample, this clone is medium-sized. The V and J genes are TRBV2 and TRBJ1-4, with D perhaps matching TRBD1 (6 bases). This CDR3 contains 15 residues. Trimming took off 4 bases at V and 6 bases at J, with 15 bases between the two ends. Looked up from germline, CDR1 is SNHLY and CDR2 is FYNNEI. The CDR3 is CASSVRIPGDEKLFF. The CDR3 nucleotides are TGTGCCAGCAGTGTACGGATACCAGGGGATGAAAAACTGTTTTTT.

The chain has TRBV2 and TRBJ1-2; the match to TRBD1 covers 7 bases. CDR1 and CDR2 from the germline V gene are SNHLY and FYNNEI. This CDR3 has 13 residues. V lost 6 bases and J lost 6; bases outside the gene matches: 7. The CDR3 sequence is CASRQGFQDGYTF. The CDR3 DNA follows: TGTGCCAGCAGACAGGGGTTCCAGGATGGCTACACCTTC. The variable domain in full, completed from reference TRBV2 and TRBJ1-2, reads EPEVTQTPSHQVTQMGQEVILRCVPISNHLYFYWYRQILGQKVEFLVSFYNNEISEKSEIFDDQFSVERPDGSNFTLKIRSTKLEDSAMYFCASRQGFQDGYTFGSGTRLTVV.

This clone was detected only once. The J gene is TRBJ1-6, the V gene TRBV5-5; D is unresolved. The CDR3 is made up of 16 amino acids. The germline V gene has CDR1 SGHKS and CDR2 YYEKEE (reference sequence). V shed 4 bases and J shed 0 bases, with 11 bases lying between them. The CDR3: CASSNDMSSYNSPLHF. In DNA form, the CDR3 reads TGTGCCAGCAGCAATGACATGAGCTCCTATAATTCACCCCTCCACTTT.

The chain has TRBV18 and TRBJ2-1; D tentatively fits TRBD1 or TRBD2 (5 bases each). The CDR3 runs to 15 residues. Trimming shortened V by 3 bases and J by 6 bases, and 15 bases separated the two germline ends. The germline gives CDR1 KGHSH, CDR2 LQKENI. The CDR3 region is CASSPPGHGGNEQFF. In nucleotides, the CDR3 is TGTGCCAGCTCACCGCCGGGGCATGGGGGCAATGAGCAGTTCTTC. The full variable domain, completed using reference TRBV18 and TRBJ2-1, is NAGVMQNPRHLVRRRGQEARLRCSPMKGHSHVYWYRQLPEEGLKFMVYLQKENIIDESGMPKERFSAEFPKEGPSILRIQQVVRGDSAAYFCASSPPGHGGNEQFFGPGTRLTVL.

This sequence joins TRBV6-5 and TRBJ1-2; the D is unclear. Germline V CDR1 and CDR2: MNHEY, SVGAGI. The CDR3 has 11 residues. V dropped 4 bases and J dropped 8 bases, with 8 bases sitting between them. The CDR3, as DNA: TGTGCCAGCAGTTGGGGTAACGGCTACACCTTC. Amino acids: CASSWGNGYTF.